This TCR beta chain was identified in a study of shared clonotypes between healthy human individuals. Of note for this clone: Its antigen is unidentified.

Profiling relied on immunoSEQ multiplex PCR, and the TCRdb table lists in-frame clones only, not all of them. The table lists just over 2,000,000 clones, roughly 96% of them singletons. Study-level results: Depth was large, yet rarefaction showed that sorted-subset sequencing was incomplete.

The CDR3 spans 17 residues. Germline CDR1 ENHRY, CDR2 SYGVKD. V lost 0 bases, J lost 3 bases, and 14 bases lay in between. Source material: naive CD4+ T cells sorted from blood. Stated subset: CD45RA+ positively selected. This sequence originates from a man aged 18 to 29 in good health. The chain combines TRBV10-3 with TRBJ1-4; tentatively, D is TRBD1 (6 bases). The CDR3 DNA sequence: TGTGCCATCAGTGAGTCGAAAGCACAGGGACCTAATGAAAAACTGTTTTTT. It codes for CAISESKAQGPNEKLFF.